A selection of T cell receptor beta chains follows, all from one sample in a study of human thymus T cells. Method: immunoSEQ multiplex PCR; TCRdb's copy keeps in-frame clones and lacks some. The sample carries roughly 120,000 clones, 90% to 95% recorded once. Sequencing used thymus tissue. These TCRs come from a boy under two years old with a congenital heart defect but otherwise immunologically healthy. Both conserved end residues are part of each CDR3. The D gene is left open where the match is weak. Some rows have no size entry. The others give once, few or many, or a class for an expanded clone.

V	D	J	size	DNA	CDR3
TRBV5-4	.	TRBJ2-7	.	TGTGCCAGCAGCTCATTCGGTGGGGACTCAACGTTCGAGCAGTACTTC	CASSSFGGDSTFEQYF
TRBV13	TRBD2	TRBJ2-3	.	TGTGCCAGCAGCCCCGCTAGTAGCGGGGATAGCACAGATACGCAGTATTTT	CASSPASSGDSTDTQYF
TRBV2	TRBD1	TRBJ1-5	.	TGTGCCAGCAGTGAAGCGACAGGGGCGCCTCAGCCCCAGCATTTT	CASSEATGAPQPQHF
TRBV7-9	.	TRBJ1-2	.	TGTGCCAGCAGTTTTAGCGTGGCAGGTAGAGGGGATGGCTACACCTTC	CASSFSVAGRGDGYTF
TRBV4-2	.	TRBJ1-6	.	TGTGCCAGCAGCCAGGAAGTGAATTCACCCCTCCACTTT	CASSQEVNSPLHF
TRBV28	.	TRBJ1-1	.	TGTGCCAGCAGTTTGAAGGGAGGGAACACTGAAGCTTTCTTT	CASSLKGGNTEAFF
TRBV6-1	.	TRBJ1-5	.	TGTGCCAGCAGGGAAAGGGGCAATCAGCCCCAGCATTTT	CASRERGNQPQHF
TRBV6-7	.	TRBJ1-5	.	TGTGCCAGCAGTTATTACCCTCAGCCCCAGCATTTT	CASSYYPQPQHF
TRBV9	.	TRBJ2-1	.	TGTGCCAGCAGCCCCCTAGAGACTAGTCGGAACAATGAGCAGTTCTTC	CASSPLETSRNNEQFF
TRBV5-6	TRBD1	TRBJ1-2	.	TGTGCCAGCAGCTTGGCCGCGGGGGACAGGGGCCCCTCCTTTGGCTACACCTTC	CASSLAAGDRGPSFGYTF
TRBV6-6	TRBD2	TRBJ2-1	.	TGTGCCAGCAGTTTACTTTCCGGGACTAGAGACAATGAGCAGTTCTTC	CASSLLSGTRDNEQFF
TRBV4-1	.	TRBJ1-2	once	TGCGCCAGCAGTTCGCGACCCGGGGCCTATTATGGCTACACCTTC	CASSSRPGAYYGYTF
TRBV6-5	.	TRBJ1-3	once	TGTGCCAGCAGTTCGACAGATACCATATATTTT	CASSSTDTIYF
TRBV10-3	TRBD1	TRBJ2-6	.	TGTGCCATCAGTGGAACAGGGGCTGGGGCCAACGTCCTGACTTTC	CAISGTGAGANVLTF
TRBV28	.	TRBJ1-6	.	TGTGCCAGCAGCCCCCGGGAGGGTTACGCCTATAATTCACCCCTCCACTTT	CASSPREGYAYNSPLHF
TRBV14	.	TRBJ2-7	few	TGTGCCAGCAGCCAAGGGGGTGGGTTGCCCTACGAGCAGTACTTC	CASSQGGGLPYEQYF
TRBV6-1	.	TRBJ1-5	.	TGTGCCAGCACCTCGGGGGGCAATCAGCCCCAGCATTTT	CASTSGGNQPQHF
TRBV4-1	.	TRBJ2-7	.	TGCGCCAGCAGCCAAGAGGTCCAGAGGGACTACGAGCAGTACTTC	CASSQEVQRDYEQYF
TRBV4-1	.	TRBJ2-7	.	TGCGCCAGCAGCCTCCAGCGGGCTGAGGGCCCGGGGACCTCATACGAGCAGTACTTC	CASSLQRAEGPGTSYEQYF
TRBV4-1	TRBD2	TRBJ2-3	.	TGCGCCAGCAGCCAACGGACTAGCCCGAACACAGATACGCAGTATTTT	CASSQRTSPNTDTQYF